The rows below give T cell receptor beta chains drawn from one sample of a study of response to subunit inactivated influenza vaccine. TCRdb used MiXCR to reprocess the RT-PCR reads, holding one entry per CDR3 protein. This sample has about 830,000 distinct CDR3 sequences, with under 20% found just once. This material consisted of PBMCs from blood, taken 5 days after vaccination. Receptors originate from a man aged 50 or older who received an inactivated influenza vaccine. Both conserved end residues are part of each CDR3. The D gene is left open where the match is weak. Clone size is stated in some rows and not others, as once, few, many or a class when expanded.

v_call	clone_size	d_call	j_call	cdr3_nt	cdr3_aa
TRBV11-2	few	TRBD2	TRBJ2-7	TGTGCCAGCAGCTTATTTAGCGCGGGACTAGCGGGAGGGCCGCTGAGCTACGAGCAGTACTTC	CASSLFSAGLAGGPLSYEQYF
TRBV29-1	NA	NA	TRBJ2-5	TGCAGCGCCCAGGACAGCTGGAGGGAGACCCAGTACTTC	CSAQDSWRETQYF
TRBV27	many	NA	TRBJ2-7	TGTGCCAGCAGTCTTATAGCGGCCTCCTACGAGCAGTACTTC	CASSLIAASYEQYF
TRBV30	few	NA	TRBJ2-3	TGTGCCTGGAGTGTAGCTCTGGGCACAGATACGCAGTATTTT	CAWSVALGTDTQYF
TRBV28	few	TRBD2	TRBJ2-5	TGTGCCAGCAGTTTAGTGCTAGCGGGAGTGGAGGAGACCCAGTACTTC	CASSLVLAGVEETQYF
TRBV7-2	few	NA	TRBJ1-2	TGTGCCAGCAGCTTGTCTCAAACCCTAGCAGGGGGCTACACCTTC	CASSLSQTLAGGYTF
TRBV4-3	few	TRBD2	TRBJ2-7	TGCGCCAGCAGCCAGGGACTAGCGGGAGTAGCCGAGCAGTACTTC	CASSQGLAGVAEQYF
TRBV6-2/TRBV6-3	few	NA	TRBJ1-1	TGTGCCAGCAGTTACGGAGTGGGTGGTGAAGCTTTCTTT	CASSYGVGGEAFF
TRBV20-1	NA	TRBD2	TRBJ2-7	TGCAGTGCTAGAGCTAGCGGGAGGGCGACCTACGAGCAGTACTTC	CSARASGRATYEQYF
TRBV5-1	many	TRBD1	TRBJ1-2	TGCGCCAGCAGCTTGGCCGGGACAGGGGGCACGGCTAACTATGGCTACACCTTC	CASSLAGTGGTANYGYTF
TRBV20-1	many	TRBD2	TRBJ2-1	TGCAGTGCTAGGGAACTAGCGTTCCCCGGGGGCAATGAGCAGTTCTTC	CSARELAFPGGNEQFF
TRBV10-1	few	NA	TRBJ2-2	TGCGCCAGCCGACCGGGGCCGACCGGGGAGCTGTTTTTT	CASRPGPTGELFF
TRBV5-1	NA	TRBD2	TRBJ2-4	TGCGCCAGCAGCCCGTCGACTAGCGTGCTTGCCAAAAACATTCAGTACTTC	CASSPSTSVLAKNIQYF
TRBV20-1	many	TRBD1	TRBJ1-6	TGCAGTGCGCAGGGGACAGGGGCTTCGGATTCACCCCTCCACTTT	CSAQGTGASDSPLHF
TRBV9	NA	NA	TRBJ2-7	TGTGCCAGCAGCGTAGGTGAGTCGACCCACTACGAGCAGTACTTC	CASSVGESTHYEQYF
TRBV20-1	few	TRBD2	TRBJ2-1	TGCAGTGCTAGCCCTCTAGCGGGGGCTAACAATGAGCAGTTCTTC	CSASPLAGANNEQFF
TRBV6-5	few	NA	TRBJ2-7	TGTGCCAGCAGTTACAGGGGCAGAGCCTACGAGCAGTACTTC	CASSYRGRAYEQYF
TRBV30	many	NA	TRBJ1-2	TGTGCCTTCGGTCGGGCCAACTATGGCTACACCTTC	CAFGRANYGYTF